The rows below give T cell receptor beta chains drawn from one sample of a study of cytomegalovirus exposure and HLA in healthy donors. Repertoires were generated with immunoSEQ multiplex PCR, while TCRdb's copy carries only in-frame clones and drops some. The sample has fewer than 200,000 clones, approximately 79% seen once. The sequenced sample consisted of PBMCs. Source of these receptors: a woman between 40 and 55 years old in good health and CMV-seronegative. The CDR3 runs from the conserved cysteine through the conserved F or W. Fields, in order: CDR3 DNA, CDR3 protein, clone size, V gene, J gene, D gene. The D gene is left open where the match is weak. The listing skips clone size in some rows; elsewhere it reads once, few, many or a size class.

TGTGCCAGTAGTATCTCCGGGACAGGGGGTTACAATGAGCAGTTCTTC	CASSISGTGGYNEQFF	-	TRBV19	TRBJ2-1	TRBD1
TGCGCCAGCAGTGAGTCTTCAGGGGTCCCGGCGTATTTT	CASSESSGVPAYF	-	TRBV10-2	TRBJ2-3	-
TGTGCCAGCTCTAAAGGACAGTTTAACACTGAAGCTTTCTTT	CASSKGQFNTEAFF	-	TRBV18	TRBJ1-1	-
TGTGCCAGCAGCCCTCGGGGCAGGGGAGAAGCTTTCTTT	CASSPRGRGEAFF	many	TRBV9	TRBJ1-1	-
TGTGCCAGCAGTTGGGGACTAGCGGGAAGCTACGAGCAGTACTTC	CASSWGLAGSYEQYF	-	TRBV28	TRBJ2-7	TRBD2
TGTGCCTGGAGTGTGGGCCTCGGCCATAACTATGGCTACACCTTC	CAWSVGLGHNYGYTF	-	TRBV30	TRBJ1-2	-
TGTGCCAGCAGTGATCACAACAGGGTCGGGTTAGGTGGCTACACCTTC	CASSDHNRVGLGGYTF	once	TRBV28	TRBJ1-2	-
TGTGCCAGCTCCCGGACAGGGATCGGGCAGCCCCAGCATTTT	CASSRTGIGQPQHF	-	TRBV18	TRBJ1-5	TRBD1
TGTGCCAGCAGTGAGGGGAGAGAGACCCAGTACTTC	CASSEGRETQYF	-	TRBV2	TRBJ2-5	-
TGTGCCAGCAGCTTGGTAGGGACTAGCGGGAGGGGGCAGTTCTTC	CASSLVGTSGRGQFF	-	TRBV5-6	TRBJ2-1	TRBD2
TGTGCCAGCAGCGTAGGCCCAGGGGGTATGGAGACCCAGTACTTC	CASSVGPGGMETQYF	once	TRBV9	TRBJ2-5	TRBD1
TGTGCCAGCAGTTTATATTCAGGGGGTCAGCCCCAGCATTTT	CASSLYSGGQPQHF	-	TRBV27	TRBJ1-5	TRBD1
TGCGCCAGCAGCCTAGGGGACACAATGAACACTGAAGCTTTCTTT	CASSLGDTMNTEAFF	-	TRBV5-1	TRBJ1-1	-
TGCAGCGTTGTCCACCGGACAGGGGGCGCTGGGGCCAACGTCCTGACTTTC	CSVVHRTGGAGANVLTF	-	TRBV29-1	TRBJ2-6	TRBD1
TGTGCCAGCAGCTTTAACGGGGGGCTCTACAATGAGCAGTTCTTC	CASSFNGGLYNEQFF	-	TRBV11-3	TRBJ2-1	-
TGTGCCAGCAGCTCTAGGACTAGCGGGTCTAATGAGCAGTTCTTC	CASSSRTSGSNEQFF	-	TRBV4-2	TRBJ2-1	TRBD2
TGTGCCAGCTCACCACCCGGACAGGGTGCCCAAGCTAACTATGGCTACACCTTC	CASSPPGQGAQANYGYTF	-	TRBV18	TRBJ1-2	TRBD1
TGTGCCAGCAGTGAAGAGACCCCCGGGTACAATGAGCAGTTCTTC	CASSEETPGYNEQFF	-	TRBV6-1	TRBJ2-1	-
TGTGCCAGCAGTTTATGGGGGGTCAGTCGGCGGGGAACTGAAGCTTTCTTT	CASSLWGVSRRGTEAFF	-	TRBV28	TRBJ1-1	-
TGTGCCAGCAGCGTAGGAGGGCTAGGCTACACCTTC	CASSVGGLGYTF	-	TRBV9	TRBJ1-2	-
TGTGCCAGTAGTCAACAGGGACGAACTGAAGCTTTCTTT	CASSQQGRTEAFF	-	TRBV19	TRBJ1-1	-
TGTGCCAGTAGCCCACGCCGGGACAGGGGATTAGGCAATCAGCCCCAGCATTTT	CASSPRRDRGLGNQPQHF	-	TRBV19	TRBJ1-5	TRBD1
TGTGCCAGCAGCCAGCAATCTAGCGGTAGCTCCTACGAGCAGTACTTC	CASSQQSSGSSYEQYF	-	TRBV4-2	TRBJ2-7	TRBD2
TGTGCCAGCAGCTTGGCATCAGGGGTGGGTCAGCCCCAGCATTTT	CASSLASGVGQPQHF	-	TRBV7-8	TRBJ1-5	-
TGTGCCAGCAGTGTAGGGACTAGCGTCAGGGGCACAGATACGCAGTATTTT	CASSVGTSVRGTDTQYF	-	TRBV2	TRBJ2-3	TRBD2
TGTGCCAGTAGTATCGGTTGGGGGCGGCCCCAGCATTTT	CASSIGWGRPQHF	few	TRBV19	TRBJ1-5	-
TGTGCCAGTAGTGCCACAGGTGTGATGCCCTCTGGAAACACCATATATTTT	CASSATGVMPSGNTIYF	-	TRBV19	TRBJ1-3	-
TGTGCCAGCAGCCAAGATCCAACATGGTACAATGAGCAGTTCTTC	CASSQDPTWYNEQFF	once	TRBV14	TRBJ2-1	-
TGCGCCAGCAGGCCCGAGGGAGGAGAGACCCAGTACTTC	CASRPEGGETQYF	-	TRBV5-1	TRBJ2-5	-
TGTGCCAGCAGCTCACTACCGGGGGACACTGAAGCTTTCTTT	CASSSLPGDTEAFF	-	TRBV7-8	TRBJ1-1	-
TGTGCCAGTAGTGCCCCGGGACAGGGGTTAGAAAAACTGTTTTTT	CASSAPGQGLEKLFF	-	TRBV19	TRBJ1-4	TRBD1
TGTGCCAGCAGCACCCCGACGACGGGGGGCGGCGAGCAGTACTTC	CASSTPTTGGGEQYF	-	TRBV5-6	TRBJ2-7	-
TGCGCCAGCAGCCTACGGGCAGGGGGCTTTACTGAAGCTTTCTTT	CASSLRAGGFTEAFF	-	TRBV5-1	TRBJ1-1	TRBD1
TGTGCCTTACGGGGAGCCTCTGGGGCCAACGTCCTGACTTTC	CALRGASGANVLTF	-	TRBV30	TRBJ2-6	-
TGTGCCAGCAGCCCGGGACAGGGGACACTCCTGGGTGGCTACACCTTC	CASSPGQGTLLGGYTF	-	TRBV5-6	TRBJ1-2	TRBD1
TGTGCCAGCAGCTTTTCCGCGGCCCTTGAGCAGTTCTTC	CASSFSAALEQFF	-	TRBV7-2	TRBJ2-1	-
TGCGCCAGCAGAGTTCTGGGACTAGCTTCGCATGAGCAGTTCTTC	CASRVLGLASHEQFF	-	TRBV4-1	TRBJ2-1	TRBD2
TGTGCCATCAGGGGACTCGATAGCTCCTACAATGAGCAGTTCTTC	CAIRGLDSSYNEQFF	-	TRBV10-3	TRBJ2-1	-
TGTGCCAGCAGCTTAACAGGGGGAGATGGCTACACCTTC	CASSLTGGDGYTF	-	TRBV7-9	TRBJ1-2	TRBD1
TGTGCCAGCAGTGAAGAAGTAGCAGCGGGGGGCCCTTTGCTCTTC	CASSEEVAAGGPLLF	-	TRBV2	TRBJ2-1	TRBD2
TGTGCCAGCAGTCTAGCGGAGACGCAGTATTTT	CASSLAETQYF	few	TRBV6-6	TRBJ2-3	TRBD2
TGTGCCACCGGGAGCGTAAACTATGGCTACACCTTC	CATGSVNYGYTF	-	TRBV2	TRBJ1-2	-
TGTGCCAGCAGTTTAAGCCAGGGAGGAGATACGCAGTATTTT	CASSLSQGGDTQYF	-	TRBV27	TRBJ2-3	-